The rows below give T cell receptor beta chains drawn from one sample of a study of blood T cells in healthy people across ages. Via MiXCR, TCRdb re-called the 5' RACE reads, giving one row per CDR3 protein. The sample yields about 1.4 million distinct CDR3 sequences, 45% to 70% seen once. Sequencing used blood. Receptor source: a man younger than 35 in good health. CDR3s include the opening cysteine and the closing phenylalanine or tryptophan. A D gene is named only where the DNA matches it firmly. Clone size is stated in some rows and not others, as once, few, many or a class when expanded.

J	size	V	D	CDR3	DNA
TRBJ2-5	NA	TRBV2	TRBD1	CASSSTGSETQYF	TGTGCCAGCAGTTCGACAGGGTCAGAGACCCAGTACTTC
TRBJ2-5	NA	TRBV12-3/TRBV12-4	NA	CASSPRTTGETQYF	TGTGCCAGCAGCCCCAGGACCACGGGGGAGACCCAGTACTTC
TRBJ2-7	NA	TRBV10-3	TRBD1	CAILRGQGAYEQYF	TGTGCCATACTCCGAGGACAGGGGGCCTACGAGCAGTACTTC
TRBJ2-4	NA	TRBV10-1	NA	CASSDPGTPVNIQYF	TGCGCCAGCAGTGACCCCGGGACCCCTGTCAACATTCAGTACTTC
TRBJ1-2	NA	TRBV14	NA	CASSQDGQALYGYTF	TGTGCCAGCAGCCAAGACGGCCAGGCTCTCTATGGCTACACCTTC
TRBJ2-1	few	TRBV27	NA	CASSSLLSSYNEQFF	TGTGCCAGCAGCTCTCTACTAAGCTCCTACAATGAGCAGTTCTTC
TRBJ2-5	few	TRBV6-1	NA	CASSGGFGETQYF	TGTGCCAGCAGTGGGGGTTTCGGGGAGACCCAGTACTTC
TRBJ2-4	NA	TRBV12-3/TRBV12-4	NA	CASSLTGQTSGLTKNIQYF	TGTGCCAGCAGCCTGACCGGACAGACTTCGGGACTTACCAAAAACATTCAGTACTTC
TRBJ2-3	NA	TRBV7-9	TRBD2	CASSLWGLAKDTQYF	TGTGCCAGCAGCTTATGGGGACTAGCGAAAGATACGCAGTATTTT
TRBJ1-5	NA	TRBV12-3/TRBV12-4	TRBD1	CASSYGQGALINQPQHF	TGTGCCAGCAGCTACGGACAGGGCGCCTTGATCAATCAGCCCCAGCATTTT
TRBJ2-4	NA	TRBV6-2/TRBV6-3	TRBD2	CASSYGTSGGLAKNIQYF	TGTGCCAGCAGTTACGGGACTAGCGGGGGACTAGCCAAAAACATTCAGTACTTC
TRBJ1-2	NA	TRBV15	NA	CATSRFDDGFYGYTF	TGTGCCACCAGCAGATTTGACGACGGGTTCTATGGCTACACCTTC
TRBJ2-1	NA	TRBV20-1	NA	CSAPRVAESSYNEQFF	TGCAGTGCTCCCCGGGTAGCGGAGAGCTCCTACAATGAGCAGTTCTTC
TRBJ2-3	few	TRBV29-1	NA	CSPRTGDTQYF	TGCAGCCCCAGGACCGGAGATACGCAGTATTTT
TRBJ2-1	NA	TRBV4-1	NA	CASSIPQEGEQFF	TGCGCCAGCAGCATTCCCCAGGAGGGAGAGCAGTTCTTC
TRBJ2-1	NA	TRBV9	NA	CASSVARGGNNEQFF	TGTGCCAGCAGCGTAGCCAGGGGGGGAAACAATGAGCAGTTCTTC
TRBJ2-1	NA	TRBV2	TRBD1	CASRGGQGVDEQFF	TGTGCCAGCAGGGGGGGACAGGGGGTTGATGAGCAGTTCTTC
TRBJ2-1	NA	TRBV7-2	NA	CASSPLLVYNEQFF	TGTGCCAGCAGCCCACTACTTGTTTACAATGAGCAGTTCTTC
TRBJ2-1	few	TRBV29-1	NA	CSVEGGRANEQFF	TGCAGCGTTGAGGGGGGCAGAGCAAATGAGCAGTTCTTC
TRBJ1-1	NA	TRBV9	NA	CASSVVSGEAFF	TGTGCCAGCAGCGTAGTTAGTGGTGAAGCTTTCTTT
TRBJ2-7	NA	TRBV27	NA	CASSSLAMGRYEQYF	TGTGCCAGCAGTTCCCTAGCGATGGGAAGGTACGAGCAGTACTTC
TRBJ2-7	few	TRBV4-3	NA	CASSQDWLGLTYEQYF	TGCGCCAGCAGCCAAGATTGGCTCGGACTCACCTACGAGCAGTACTTC
TRBJ2-3	NA	TRBV25-1	NA	CASSEFGGTDTQYF	TGTGCCAGCAGTGAATTTGGGGGAACAGATACGCAGTATTTT
TRBJ2-7	few	TRBV4-2	NA	CASSLRDNYEQYF	TGTGCCAGCAGCCTCCGGGACAACTACGAGCAGTACTTC
TRBJ1-2	NA	TRBV14	NA	CASSQVQGWGYTF	TGTGCCAGCAGCCAAGTGCAGGGGTGGGGCTACACCTTC
TRBJ2-7	NA	TRBV4-2	TRBD2	CASSQNSGRYEQYF	TGTGCCAGCAGCCAAAATAGCGGGCGCTACGAGCAGTACTTC
TRBJ2-3	NA	TRBV4-3	TRBD2	CASSQEDYGGLAGIDTQYF	TGCGCCAGCAGCCAAGAAGATTACGGGGGACTAGCGGGGATAGATACGCAGTATTTT
TRBJ1-2	NA	TRBV7-2	NA	CASSLSSGNYGYTF	TGTGCCAGCAGCTTAAGTTCAGGGAACTATGGCTACACCTTC
TRBJ1-1	few	TRBV4-1	NA	CASSYTPENTEAFF	TGCGCCAGCAGCTACACACCAGAGAACACTGAAGCTTTCTTT
TRBJ2-6	few	TRBV12-3/TRBV12-4	NA	CASSLGHPGTSGANVLTF	TGTGCCAGCAGTTTGGGACATCCCGGAACCTCTGGGGCCAACGTCCTGACTTTC
TRBJ2-5	NA	TRBV29-1	NA	CSVPEGKYQETQYF	TGCAGCGTTCCTGAGGGAAAGTACCAAGAGACCCAGTACTTC
TRBJ2-7	NA	TRBV29-1	TRBD2	CSVVRGGSYEQYF	TGCAGCGTTGTCCGGGGGGGGTCCTACGAGCAGTACTTC
TRBJ2-7	NA	TRBV4-1	NA	CASSQVNLLKHEEQYF	TGCGCCAGCAGCCAAGTTAATCTGCTAAAGCATGAGGAGCAGTACTTC
TRBJ1-4	few	TRBV7-2	NA	CASSSRAILLGPDYNEKLFF	TGTGCCAGCAGCTCTAGGGCCATCCTACTCGGCCCTGACTATAATGAAAAACTGTTTTTT
TRBJ2-5	NA	TRBV4-2	TRBD2	CASSQEKGGLAGPRYQETQYF	TGTGCCAGCAGCCAAGAAAAGGGAGGACTAGCGGGGCCCCGGTACCAAGAGACCCAGTACTTC
TRBJ2-1	NA	TRBV2	TRBD1	CASRRDRAQFF	TGTGCCAGCAGGAGGGACAGGGCCCAGTTCTTC
TRBJ2-2	NA	TRBV7-9	TRBD1	CASSEGTGESGELFF	TGTGCCAGCAGCGAGGGGACAGGTGAATCCGGGGAGCTGTTTTTT
TRBJ1-1	NA	TRBV4-2	NA	CASSPDGTAAFF	TGTGCCAGCAGCCCAGACGGGACGGCAGCTTTCTTT
TRBJ1-1	NA	TRBV28	NA	CASSRPGGTEAFF	TGTGCCAGCAGTCGACCGGGGGGCACTGAAGCTTTCTTT
TRBJ2-1	NA	TRBV6-5	TRBD1	CASSYSYGTGDYNEQFF	TGTGCCAGCAGTTACAGTTACGGGACAGGCGACTACAATGAGCAGTTCTTC
TRBJ2-5	many	TRBV12-3/TRBV12-4	TRBD1	CASSPDRSQETQYF	TGTGCCAGCAGCCCGGACAGGAGCCAAGAGACCCAGTACTTC
TRBJ2-7	NA	TRBV10-3	NA	CAIRIQGIGEQYF	TGTGCCATCAGGATACAGGGTATCGGCGAGCAGTACTTC
TRBJ2-1	NA	TRBV29-1	NA	CSASAGTDYSYNEQFF	TGCAGCGCCTCCGCGGGGACAGACTACTCCTACAACGAGCAGTTCTTC
TRBJ1-4	NA	TRBV4-1	NA	CASSQVLYEKLFF	TGCGCCAGCAGCCAAGTTCTATACGAAAAACTGTTTTTT
TRBJ1-1	NA	TRBV11-2	NA	CASSDMHTEAFF	TGTGCCAGCAGTGACATGCATACTGAAGCTTTCTTT
TRBJ2-3	NA	TRBV29-1	NA	CSVVGGGSADTQYF	TGCAGCGTTGTGGGGGGCGGTTCGGCAGATACGCAGTATTTT
TRBJ2-5	NA	TRBV4-1	NA	CASSPFWSETQYF	TGCGCCAGCAGCCCCTTTTGGTCGGAGACCCAGTACTTC
TRBJ2-7	NA	TRBV20-1	NA	CSAPPRGRSTPYNEQYF	TGCAGTGCCCCCCCTCGGGGGAGAAGTACTCCCTACAATGAGCAGTACTTC
TRBJ1-2	NA	TRBV15	NA	CATSREVQPYGYTF	TGTGCCACCAGCAGAGAGGTACAGCCCTATGGCTACACCTTC
TRBJ1-5	NA	TRBV6-6	NA	CASSYDRVDQPQHF	TGTGCCAGCAGTTACGACCGGGTTGATCAGCCCCAGCATTTT
TRBJ2-7	once	TRBV6-6	NA	CASSYGDTTYEQYF	TGTGCCAGCAGTTACGGGGACACCACCTACGAGCAGTACTTC
TRBJ2-1	NA	TRBV12-3/TRBV12-4	NA	CASRYRALTPYNEQFF	TGTGCCAGCAGGTACAGGGCTCTGACCCCCTACAATGAGCAGTTCTTC
TRBJ2-1	NA	TRBV7-9	NA	CASSSPTGEQFF	TGTGCCAGCAGCTCCCCAACTGGGGAGCAGTTCTTC
TRBJ2-3	NA	TRBV10-3	TRBD1	CAIRKQGARTDTQYF	TGTGCCATCAGGAAACAGGGGGCCCGCACAGATACGCAGTATTTT
TRBJ2-7	NA	TRBV7-8	TRBD2	CASSLWESTSWGYEQYF	TGTGCCAGCAGCTTATGGGAATCGACTAGCTGGGGGTACGAGCAGTACTTC
TRBJ2-7	NA	TRBV4-1	TRBD2	CASSQAPTSGSLDEQYF	TGCGCCAGCAGCCAAGCTCCCACTAGCGGGAGTCTGGACGAGCAGTACTTC
TRBJ2-5	NA	TRBV27	NA	CASKSITQGFTETQYF	TGTGCCAGCAAGTCAATCACCCAGGGATTTACGGAGACCCAGTACTTC
TRBJ2-5	once	TRBV7-9	NA	CASSLFRPGNFQETQYF	TGTGCCAGCAGCTTATTCAGGCCAGGGAATTTCCAAGAGACCCAGTACTTC
TRBJ2-6	NA	TRBV20-1	NA	CSARDGKDRADVLTF	TGCAGTGCTAGAGATGGGAAGGATCGGGCCGACGTCCTGACTTTC